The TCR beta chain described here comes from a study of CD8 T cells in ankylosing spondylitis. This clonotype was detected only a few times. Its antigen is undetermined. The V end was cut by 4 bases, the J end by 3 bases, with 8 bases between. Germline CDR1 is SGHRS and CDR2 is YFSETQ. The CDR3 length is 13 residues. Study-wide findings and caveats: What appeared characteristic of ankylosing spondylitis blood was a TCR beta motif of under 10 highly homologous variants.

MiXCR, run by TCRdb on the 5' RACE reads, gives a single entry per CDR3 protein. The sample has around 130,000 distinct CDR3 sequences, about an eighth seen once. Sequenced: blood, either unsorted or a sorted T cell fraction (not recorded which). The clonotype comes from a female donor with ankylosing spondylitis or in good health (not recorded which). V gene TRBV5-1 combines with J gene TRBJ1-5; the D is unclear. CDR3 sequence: CASSPASNQPQHF. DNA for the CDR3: TGCGCCAGCAGCCCAGCGTCCAATCAGCCCCAGCATTTT.